Below, 30 T cell receptor beta chains from the same sample are listed, as sequenced in a study of T-cell reconstitution after alpha-beta-depleted transplantation in children. For TCRbeta, the library was prepared with unique molecular identifiers. TCRdb analysed the PCR reads with MiXCR anew, one entry per CDR3 protein. This sample carries 450,000 to 600,000 distinct CDR3 sequences, around 13% of them seen once, and the ten largest clones take approximately 2%. The sequencing here drew on PBMCs, mostly from graft donor cells, taken 360 days after TCRalphabeta/CD19-depleted stem cell transplant. These receptors were taken from a male patient younger than 18 who had a stem cell transplant for acute myeloid leukemia, so the T cells may come from the graft donor.

V is TRBV27 and J is TRBJ2-1, with 9 bases lining up with TRBD2. Trimming removed 1 base from V and 7 bases from J; junction bases left unmatched: 8. This CDR3 is 16 amino acids long. Germline CDR1 reads MNHEY; CDR2 reads SMNVEV (reference sequence). CDR3 sequence: CASSLWGGRASNEQFF. CDR3 DNA sequence: TGTGCCAGCAGTTTATGGGGCGGGAGGGCCTCTAATGAGCAGTTCTTC.

This clonotype was seen a few times. The gene calls are TRBV28 and TRBJ2-3; 9 bases map to TRBD2. V trimming: 9 bases; J trimming: 1 base; junction bases outside the gene matches: 11. CDR3 length: 16 residues. Germline V gives CDR1 MDHEN, CDR2 SYDVKM. CDR3 loop: CASIPSGTSRTDTQYF. The DNA of the CDR3 is TGTGCCAGTATACCAAGCGGGACTAGCCGCACAGATACGCAGTATTTT.

The J gene is TRBJ1-1, the V gene TRBV5-1; TRBD1 aligns across 8 bases. Germline CDR1 reads SGHRS; CDR2 reads YFSETQ. V dropped 4 bases and J dropped 2; count of bases not matched to a gene: 10. This CDR3 comprises 16 residues. The CDR3 loop reads CASSLDRGYYNTEAFF. The CDR3 region has the DNA TGCGCCAGCAGCCTCGACAGGGGATACTATAACACTGAAGCTTTCTTT.

This clonotype has more than one count but fewer than ten. This sequence joins TRBV30 and TRBJ2-2; 10 positions match TRBD2. V was clipped by 1 base and J by 6 bases; unmatched bases: 5. Germline assignment: CDR1 GTSNPN and CDR2 SVGIG (reference sequence). The CDR3 is 15 amino acids. CDR3: CAWSDSGRLSGELFF. The CDR3 nucleotides are TGTGCCTGGAGTGATAGCGGGAGGTTATCCGGGGAGCTGTTTTTT. The complete variable domain, with remaining parts taken from reference TRBV30 and TRBJ2-2, reads SQTIHQWPATLVQPVGSPLSLECTVEGTSNPNLYWYRQAAGRGLQLLFYSVGIGQISSEVPQNLSASRPQDRQFILSSKKLLLSDSGFYLCAWSDSGRLSGELFFGEGSRLTVL.

This clonotype was counted between two and nine times. The gene calls are TRBV20-1 and TRBJ2-2; the match to TRBD1 covers 7 bases. V trimming: 3 bases; J trimming: 0 bases; junction bases outside the gene matches: 4. The germline gives CDR1 DFQATT, CDR2 SNEGSKA (reference sequence). CDR3 length: 15 amino acids. CDR3 nucleotide sequence: TGCAGTGCTAGGTCACAGGGGCCGAACACCGGGGAGCTGTTTTTT. This gives the protein CSARSQGPNTGELFF.

The chain uses TRBV30 and TRBJ2-5, with no clear D. Trimming cost V 5 bases and J 9 bases, with 13 bases left between them. The CDR3 is made up of 11 amino acids. Germline V gives CDR1 GTSNPN, CDR2 SVGIG (reference sequence). The CDR3 DNA follows: TGTGCCTGGGCCTCCTCTGTGGCCCAGTACTTC. Translation: CAWASSVAQYF.

This clonotype appeared a few times. The gene calls are TRBV20-1 and TRBJ2-3; 14 nucleotides line up with TRBD2. The CDR3 spans 16 residues. V was pared by 0 bases and J by 5 bases, with 4 bases of the junction left unmatched. Germline CDR1 reads DFQATT; CDR2 reads SNEGSKA (reference sequence). The CDR3 sequence is CSAREGTSGSGDTQYF. CDR3 nucleotides: TGCAGTGCTAGAGAGGGGACTAGCGGGAGTGGAGATACGCAGTATTTT.

This clonotype was seen more than once but under ten times. V usage is TRBV7-9 and J usage is TRBJ2-7; D might be TRBD2 (6 bases). V dropped 1 base and J dropped 2 bases, with 9 bases sitting between them. This CDR3 has 14 amino acids. The germline V gene has CDR1 SEHNR and CDR2 FQNEAQ (reference sequence). The CDR3 DNA sequence: TGTGCCAGCAGCTTAGGGACTATTGCCTACGAGCAGTACTTC. It yields the protein CASSLGTIAYEQYF.

This clonotype was detected a few times. V usage is TRBV4-3 and J usage is TRBJ2-2, with D unclear. The CDR3 contains 13 residues. From germline, CDR1 is LGHNA and CDR2 YSLEER. Deletions cut 0 bases from V and 5 bases from J, with 4 bases between. Here the CDR3 reads CASSQELTGELFF. CDR3 nucleotides: TGCGCCAGCAGCCAAGAACTAACCGGGGAGCTGTTTTTT.

This clonotype was seen a few times. The chain has TRBV9 and TRBJ2-3; D ambiguous. Trimming took off 0 bases at V and 5 bases at J, with 4 bases between the two ends. The CDR3 sequence is 12 residues long. Germline assignment: CDR1 SGDLS and CDR2 YYNGEE. CDR3 sequence (DNA): TGTGCCAGCAGCGTAGATATAGATACGCAGTATTTT. Translating it yields CASSVDIDTQYF.

This clonotype appeared a few times. The chain uses TRBV20-1 and TRBJ2-4, with TRBD2 identical over 11 bases. The length of the CDR3 is 17 residues. The germline gives CDR1 DFQATT, CDR2 SNEGSKA (reference sequence). Unmatched junction bases numbered 12, after V lost 8 bases and J lost 0 bases. Here the CDR3 reads CSSGGLADLIAKNIQYF. CDR3 DNA sequence: TGCAGTTCCGGGGGACTAGCGGACCTAATAGCCAAAAACATTCAGTACTTC.

V and J are TRBV20-1 and TRBJ2-7, with 9 nucleotides matching TRBD2. V was pared by 3 bases and J by 6 bases, with 12 bases of the junction left unmatched. Germline V gene data show CDR1 as DFQATT and CDR2 as SNEGSKA (reference sequence). This CDR3 is built from 15 residues. DNA for the CDR3: TGCAGTGCTAGGACGCCCTTTAGCGGGAGAACCGAGCAGTACTTC. This codes for CSARTPFSGRTEQYF.

This clonotype came up many times. The chain uses TRBV5-1 and TRBJ2-3, with a possible D match to TRBD1 (6 bases). V gave up 7 bases and J gave up 2 bases, with 14 bases separating them. The germline V gene has CDR1 SGHRS and CDR2 YFSETQ. This CDR3 is 14 amino acids long. The CDR3 coding sequence is TGCGCCAGCCTTGGGGGCAGTTACACAGATACGCAGTATTTT. This encodes CASLGGSYTDTQYF. Complete variable domain (other parts from reference TRBV5-1 and TRBJ2-3): KAGVTQTPRYLIKTRGQQVTLSCSPISGHRSVSWYQQTPGQGLQFLFEYFSETQRNKGNFPGRFSGRQFSNSRSEMNVSTLELGDSALYLCASLGGSYTDTQYFGPGTRLTVL.

This clonotype was seen only a few times. V usage is TRBV20-1 and J usage is TRBJ2-7; unclear D gene. V lost 3 bases and J 3 bases, leaving 6 bases between the germline ends. Germline CDR1 DFQATT, CDR2 SNEGSKA (reference sequence). This CDR3 has 11 residues. CDR3: CSASSLYEQYF. CDR3 coding DNA: TGCAGTGCTAGCTCGCTCTACGAGCAGTACTTC.

This clonotype came up many times. The chain couples TRBV29-1 to TRBJ1-1; TRBD1 matches 7 bases. This CDR3 is built from 14 residues. CDR1 SQVTM and CDR2 ANQGSEA come from the germline V gene. The J segment lost 0 bases and the V segment lost 6 bases, leaving 7 bases of the junction unmatched. The CDR3 here is CSVESQGLNTEAFF. The CDR3, as DNA: TGCAGCGTGGAATCACAGGGGCTGAACACTGAAGCTTTCTTT.

This clonotype was recorded a few times. The chain uses TRBV24-1 and TRBJ2-1; no definite D call. CDR1 is KGHDR and CDR2 is SFDVKD in the germline V gene. The CDR3 has 17 amino acids. With 2 bases removed from V and 0 bases from J, the gap between germline ends came to 13 bases. CDR3 sequence reads: CATSDSPPGPSYNEQFF. CDR3 nucleotides: TGTGCCACCAGTGATTCCCCACCGGGCCCCTCCTACAATGAGCAGTTCTTC.

V and J are TRBV4-3 and TRBJ2-5; 8 nucleotides line up with TRBD1. The germline CDR1 and CDR2 sequences are LGHNA and YSLEER. The V segment lost 0 bases and the J segment 2 bases; nucleotides outside the gene matches: 5. This CDR3 spans 16 amino acids. The CDR3 loop reads CASSQDAGGMQETQYF. DNA of the CDR3: TGCGCCAGCAGCCAAGATGCAGGGGGCATGCAAGAGACCCAGTACTTC.

This clonotype was detected a few times. The V and J genes are TRBV5-4 and TRBJ2-2, with D possibly being TRBD2 (6 bases). Trimming pared 3 bases from V and 0 bases from J, leaving 18 bases between. The CDR3 is made up of 18 amino acids. Germline loops: CDR1 SGHNT, CDR2 YYREEE (reference sequence). The CDR3 loop is CASSSLKVGGANTGELFF. The CDR3 coding sequence is TGTGCCAGCAGCTCCCTGAAGGTGGGAGGCGCGAACACCGGGGAGCTGTTTTTT.

The genes are TRBV7-8 and TRBJ1-1, with D uncertain. There are 15 residues in the CDR3. The V end was cut by 1 base, the J end by 6 bases, with 15 bases between. CDR1 and CDR2 from the germline V gene are SGHVS and FQNEAQ. The CDR3 nucleotides are TGTGCCAGCAGCTTAGGCCGGGTCAGAACTGCTGAAGCTTTCTTT. It specifies CASSLGRVRTAEAFF. The full variable domain, with the rest looked up from reference TRBV7-8 and TRBJ1-1, is GAGVSQSPRYKVAKRGQDVALRCDPISGHVSLFWYQQALGQGPEFLTYFQNEAQLDKSGLPSDRFFAERPEGSVSTLKIQRTQQEDSAVYLCASSLGRVRTAEAFFGQGTRLTVV.

This clonotype appeared a few times. The chain combines TRBV5-1 with TRBJ2-7; D not certain. Trimming pared 3 bases from V and 7 bases from J, leaving 17 bases between. The germline V gene has CDR1 SGHRS and CDR2 YFSETQ. This CDR3 is 14 amino acids long. The CDR3 region is CASSSEVRVWEQYF. CDR3 bases: TGCGCCAGCAGCTCCGAAGTCAGAGTGTGGGAGCAGTACTTC.

This clonotype was counted ten times or more. The J gene is TRBJ2-7, the V gene TRBV4-3; D gene ambiguous. Germline CDR1 and CDR2: LGHNA and YSLEER. The V end was cut by 3 bases, the J end by 0 bases, with 12 bases between. The length of the CDR3 is 15 residues. For the CDR3, the DNA is TGCGCCAGCAGCCATCGCGAAGGAAGCTCCTACGAGCAGTACTTC. Residues: CASSHREGSSYEQYF.

This clonotype showed up many times. This chain connects TRBV27 to TRBJ2-7; D is unclear. The V gene lost 6 bases and the J gene lost 1 base, with 10 bases spanning the gap. CDR1 MNHEY and CDR2 SMNVEV come from the germline V gene (reference sequence). CDR3 length: 13 residues. The CDR3 is CASSTGPSYEQYF. In DNA form, the CDR3 reads TGTGCCAGCAGCACCGGGCCGTCCTACGAGCAGTACTTC.

The chain carries TRBV7-3 and TRBJ2-2, with 7 bases aligning to TRBD2. CDR3 length: 16 residues. J lost 2 bases, V lost 3 bases, and 6 bases had no gene match. Germline CDR1 is SGHTA and CDR2 is FQGTGA. The CDR3 loop reads CASSLGSGANTGELFF. The CDR3 bases are TGTGCCAGCAGCTTGGGAAGCGGGGCCAACACCGGGGAGCTGTTTTTT.

This clonotype was recorded a few times. The chain combines TRBV20-1 with TRBJ2-7, with 8 nucleotides matching TRBD1. J gave up 2 bases and V 0 bases, and 9 bases lay outside the gene matches. The CDR3 sequence is 16 residues long. Germline V lookup: CDR1 DFQATT, CDR2 SNEGSKA (reference sequence). The DNA for the CDR3 is TGCAGTGCTAGAGATAGGTTTAAGGACAGGGCCTACGAGCAGTACTTC. Its translation is CSARDRFKDRAYEQYF.

This clonotype was found many times. This chain joins TRBV7-2 and TRBJ2-1; TRBD2 agrees at 13 bases. Germline V CDR1 and CDR2: SGHTA, FQGNSA. J gave up 7 bases and V 5 bases, and 5 bases lay outside the gene matches. This CDR3 comprises 15 residues. CDR3 bases: TGTGCCAGCAGCGCTAGGACTAGCGGGAGTAATGAGCAGTTCTTC. This codes for CASSARTSGSNEQFF. The full variable domain, with the rest looked up from reference TRBV7-2 and TRBJ2-1, is GAGVSQSPSNKVTEKGKDVELRCDPISGHTALYWYRQSLGQGLEFLIYFQGNSAPDKSGLPSDRFSAERTGGSVSTLTIQRTQQEDSAVYLCASSARTSGSNEQFFGPGTRLTVL.

This clonotype was counted at least ten times. This chain joins TRBV12-3 or TRBV12-4 and TRBJ2-5; D might be TRBD2 (6 bases). Trimming pared 8 bases from V and 5 bases from J, leaving 18 bases between. The CDR3 has 14 residues. CDR3 sequence reads: CASVPGGFWETQYF. The DNA for the CDR3 is TGTGCCAGCGTACCTGGAGGGTTCTGGGAGACCCAGTACTTC.

This clonotype was picked up one time. Germline and junction disagree at one end, which may indicate a read error. The gene calls are TRBV2 and TRBJ2-3; TRBD2 aligns across 11 bases. Germline V gene data show CDR1 as SNHLY and CDR2 as FYNNEI. The CDR3 extends over 16 amino acids. The CDR3 DNA is TGTGACAGCAGCGATAGACTAGCGGGACTCACAGATACGCAGTATTTT. The encoded protein is CDSSDRLAGLTDTQYF.

This chain joins TRBV7-9 and TRBJ2-7; no definite D call. Germline CDR1 SEHNR, CDR2 FQNEAQ (reference sequence). This CDR3 is built from 15 residues. Trimming cost V 2 bases and J 0 bases, with 11 bases left between them. The CDR3 sequence is CASSLKGFPSYEQYF. In DNA, the CDR3 is TGTGCCAGCAGCTTAAAGGGATTTCCCTCCTACGAGCAGTACTTC.

The rearrangement uses TRBV20-1 and TRBJ2-3; 12 bases align to TRBD2. The ends lost 5 bases at V and 3 bases at J; junction bases unmatched: 15. This CDR3 has 18 residues. CDR1 DFQATT and CDR2 SNEGSKA come from the germline V gene (reference sequence). The CDR3 sequence is CSAFPGLAGRIGTDTQYF. CDR3 in DNA: TGCAGTGCTTTTCCGGGACTAGCGGGCCGGATTGGGACAGATACGCAGTATTTT.

V usage is TRBV29-1 and J usage is TRBJ2-5; D not certain. This CDR3 has 11 amino acids. Germline CDR1 SQVTM, CDR2 ANQGSEA. With 0 bases removed from V and 5 bases from J, the gap between germline ends came to 4 bases. The CDR3 nucleotides are TGCAGCGTTGAAGATTGGGAGACCCAGTACTTC. Residues: CSVEDWETQYF.